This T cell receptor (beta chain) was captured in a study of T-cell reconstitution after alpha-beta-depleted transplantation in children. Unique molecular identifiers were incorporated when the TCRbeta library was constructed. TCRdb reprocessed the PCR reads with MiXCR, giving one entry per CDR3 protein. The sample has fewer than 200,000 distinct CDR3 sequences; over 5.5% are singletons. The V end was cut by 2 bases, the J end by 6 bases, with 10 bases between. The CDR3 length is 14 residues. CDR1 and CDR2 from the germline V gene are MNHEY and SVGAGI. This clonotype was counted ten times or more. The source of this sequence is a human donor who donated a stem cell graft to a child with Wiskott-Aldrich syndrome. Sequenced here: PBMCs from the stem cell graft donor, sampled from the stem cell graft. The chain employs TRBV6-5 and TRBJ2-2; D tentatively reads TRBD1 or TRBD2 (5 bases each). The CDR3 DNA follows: TGTGCCAGCAGTTACGTTGGGGGTTCCGGGGAGCTGTTTTTT. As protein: CASSYVGGSGELFF.